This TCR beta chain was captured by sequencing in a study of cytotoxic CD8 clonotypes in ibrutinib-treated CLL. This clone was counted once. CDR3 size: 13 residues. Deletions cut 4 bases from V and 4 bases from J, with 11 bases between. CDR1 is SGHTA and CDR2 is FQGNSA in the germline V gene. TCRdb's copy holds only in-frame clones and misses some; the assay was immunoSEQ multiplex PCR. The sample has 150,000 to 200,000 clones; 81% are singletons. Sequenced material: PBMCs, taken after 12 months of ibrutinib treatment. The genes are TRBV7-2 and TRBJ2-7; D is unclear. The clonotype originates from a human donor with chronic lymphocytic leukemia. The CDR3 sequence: CASSSNQNYEQYF. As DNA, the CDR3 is TGTGCCAGCAGCTCCAATCAAAATTACGAGCAGTACTTC.